This entry lists 25 T cell receptor beta chains sequenced from one sample in a study of T cells in Graves' hyperthyroidism and ophthalmopathy. RNA transcripts provided the source from which TCR beta CDR3 regions were amplified. First-round RT-PCR with HTBI primers amplified the TCR CDR3 region. TCRdb ran MiXCR on the multiplex PCR reads and lists one entry per CDR3 protein. Of under 250,000 distinct CDR3 sequences listed, 17% are singletons. The sequenced sample was blood. The receptors stem from a woman in her fifties or sixties with Graves' hyperthyroidism.

The rearrangement links TRBV10-2 to TRBJ2-1; D call uncertain. Looked up from germline, CDR1 is WSHSY and CDR2 is SAAADI. With 3 bases removed from V and 4 bases from J, the gap between germline ends came to 19 bases. This CDR3 has 17 residues. The CDR3 DNA follows: TGCGCCAGCAGTGACTTCCCCACTACGAGGCGGTACAATGAGCAGTTCTTC. This sequence encodes CASSDFPTTRRYNEQFF.

In this sample, this clonotype turned up many times. The gene calls are TRBV11-2 and TRBJ1-5; 7 nucleotides match TRBD1. Germline V gene data show CDR1 as SGHAT and CDR2 as FQNNGV. V gave up 1 base and J gave up 5 bases; unmatched junction bases: 17. There are 19 residues in the CDR3. In nucleotides, the CDR3 is TGTGCCAGCAGCTTAGGCCCCACCTGGACAGGTCTGGTGTATCAGCCCCAGCATTTT. Its protein product is CASSLGPTWTGLVYQPQHF.

CDR3 sequence (DNA): TGTGCCAGCAGTGGGGTCGGCTCCTATAATTCACCCCTCCACTTT. Translation: CASSGVGSYNSPLHF. The V gene is TRBV27, the J gene TRBJ1-6; D is ambiguous. Trimming shortened V by 5 bases and J by 0 bases, and 8 bases separated the two germline ends. CDR3 length: 15 amino acids. CDR1 is MNHEY and CDR2 is SMNVEV in the germline V gene (reference sequence).

In this sample, this clonotype turned up many times. This chain connects TRBV27 to TRBJ1-2; 8 nucleotides align to TRBD1. This CDR3 has 14 amino acids. The germline gives CDR1 MNHEY, CDR2 SMNVEV (reference sequence). V lost 6 bases, J lost 6 bases, and 9 bases stayed unmatched. The CDR3 loop is CASSPAVQGDGYTF. The DNA of the CDR3 is TGTGCCAGCAGCCCCGCGGTACAGGGGGATGGCTACACCTTC.

V usage is TRBV4-1 and J usage is TRBJ1-2; the match to TRBD1 covers 9 bases. The CDR3 spans 17 residues. Per germline, CDR1 MGHRA and CDR2 YSYEKL. The ends lost 1 base at V and 4 bases at J; junction bases unmatched: 10. The CDR3 here is CASSQVRRQGVFYGYTF. The DNA of the CDR3 is TGCGCCAGCAGCCAAGTAAGGAGACAGGGGGTATTCTATGGCTACACCTTC.

This clonotype appeared many times. This chain uses TRBV9 with TRBJ2-5, with D possibly matching TRBD2 (5 bases). The germline CDR1 and CDR2 sequences are SGDLS and YYNGEE. V lost 0 bases, J lost 0 bases, and 9 bases lay in between. The CDR3 totals 15 residues. The CDR3 protein is CASSVDGENQETQYF. DNA of the CDR3: TGTGCCAGCAGCGTAGACGGGGAGAACCAAGAGACCCAGTACTTC.

Concerning this clonotype itself: Sequence at one end of the junction differs from germline and may be a read error. The V gene is TRBV12-3 or TRBV12-4, the J gene TRBJ1-1; the D gene is possibly TRBD1 (5 bases). The CDR3 has 14 residues. CDR3 sequence: CASSLDTLNTGAFF. CDR3 in DNA: TGTGCCAGCAGTTTGGACACTTTGAACACTGGAGCTTTCTTT.

This clonotype was seen at least ten times. The J gene is TRBJ2-2, the V gene TRBV10-3, with 9 nucleotides matching TRBD2. V dropped 3 bases and J dropped 4; count of bases not matched to a gene: 9. Per germline, CDR1 ENHRY and CDR2 SYGVKD. The CDR3 has 17 amino acids. This CDR3 is CAISDVDGSGSTGELFF. For the CDR3, the DNA is TGTGCCATCAGTGATGTCGACGGTAGCGGGAGCACCGGGGAGCTGTTTTTT.

In its sample, this clonotype was seen many times. This chain joins TRBV20-1 and TRBJ2-7; the D is unclear. With 2 bases removed from V and 0 bases from J, the gap between germline ends came to 8 bases. CDR3 length: 13 residues. The germline CDR1 and CDR2 sequences are DFQATT and SNEGSKA (reference sequence). The CDR3 region is CSARHDYSYEQYF. The DNA for the CDR3 is TGCAGTGCTAGACACGATTACTCCTACGAGCAGTACTTC.

There are a few counts of this clonotype. This rearrangement joins TRBV24-1 to TRBJ1-1; D is ambiguous. This CDR3 has 12 residues. The ends were cut back, 7 bases at V and 4 bases at J, with 9 bases in the middle. Germline CDR1 KGHDR, CDR2 SFDVKD. This chain's CDR3 is CATSLLGTEAFF. The DNA of the CDR3 is TGTGCCACCAGCCTCCTGGGCACTGAAGCTTTCTTT.

This clonotype has a handful of counts. V is TRBV5-4 and J is TRBJ2-7; the match to TRBD1 covers 7 bases. The ends lost 2 bases at V and 3 bases at J; junction bases unmatched: 5. Germline assignment: CDR1 SGHNT and CDR2 YYREEE (reference sequence). The CDR3 consists of 14 residues. The CDR3 DNA reads TGTGCCAGCAGCTTCGGCAGGGACAGCTACGAGCAGTACTTC. Its protein is CASSFGRDSYEQYF. The full variable domain, rest sourced from reference TRBV5-4 and TRBJ2-7, is ETGVTQSPTHLIKTRGQQVTLRCSSQSGHNTVSWYQQALGQGPQFIFQYYREEENGRGNFPPRFSGLQFPNYSSELNVNALELDDSALYLCASSFGRDSYEQYFGPGTRLTVT.

This clonotype was observed many times. CDR3 amino acids: CASSEETSGTGELFF. In nucleotides, the CDR3 is TGTGCCAGCAGTGAAGAGACTAGCGGGACCGGGGAGCTGTTTTTT. This rearrangement joins TRBV6-1 to TRBJ2-2; 10 bases are shared with TRBD2. There are 15 residues in the CDR3. V shed 1 base and J 5 bases; nucleotides not matched to a gene: 1. The germline V gene has CDR1 MNHNS and CDR2 SASEGT.

V is TRBV6-2 or TRBV6-3 and J is TRBJ1-5, with a weak D call TRBD1 (6 bases). Trimming left V 7 bases short and J 5 bases short, with 18 bases between. Germline V gene sequence: CDR1 MNHEY, CDR2 SVGEGT. This CDR3 is built from 15 residues. This CDR3 reads CASTLPGQFDQPQHF. For the CDR3, the DNA is TGTGCCAGCACCCTACCCGGACAGTTCGATCAGCCCCAGCATTTT.

V usage is TRBV9 and J usage is TRBJ2-2, with no clear D. Germline values: CDR1 SGDLS, CDR2 YYNGEE. V was cut by 4 bases and J by 8 bases, with 12 bases left in between. This CDR3 spans 13 amino acids. CDR3 nucleotide sequence: TGTGCCAGCAGCCGAATAAGGTCGGGGGAGCTGTTTTTT. This sequence encodes CASSRIRSGELFF.

This chain connects TRBV7-2 to TRBJ1-1; possible D gene TRBD1, 5 bases. Between the trimmed V and J ends, which lost 2 bases and 6 bases, there was a span of 13 bases. This CDR3 comprises 14 residues. Germline V gene data show CDR1 as SGHTA and CDR2 as FQGNSA. The CDR3 region is CASSLYRRTPEAFF. For the CDR3, the DNA is TGTGCCAGCAGCTTATACAGGAGGACGCCTGAAGCTTTCTTT.

As to this clonotype: A much larger clone differs by one base, so this may be a read error. The rearrangement links TRBV24-1 to TRBJ2-5; 9 bases map to TRBD1. The CDR3 is 17 amino acids. V lost 7 bases to trimming and J lost 3 bases; unmatched junction nucleotides: 14. Germline V gives CDR1 KGHDR, CDR2 SFDVKD. The DNA for the CDR3 is TGTGCCACCAGCGAAACCGCCCGGGACAGGGTCGAAGAGACCCAGTACTTC. It codes for CATSETARDRVEETQYF.

This clonotype has a count of ten or more. The rearrangement uses TRBV6-1 and TRBJ1-5; perhaps TRBD1 as D (5 bases). Germline V lookup: CDR1 MNHNS, CDR2 SASEGT. This CDR3 has 15 amino acids. The V gene lost 0 bases and the J gene lost 6 bases, with 12 bases spanning the gap. The CDR3, as DNA: TGTGCCAGCAGTGAAGCAGGAGGGGTGGGTCAGCCCCAGCATTTT. This gives the protein CASSEAGGVGQPQHF.

This clonotype was found once. One junction end disagrees with the germline gene, perhaps due to a read error. The chain combines TRBV28 with TRBJ2-3, with D perhaps TRBD1 (5 bases). CDR1 and CDR2 from the germline V gene are MDHEN and SYDVKM. The CDR3 loop spans 13 amino acids. CDR3 protein: CASHLGRVDTQYF. CDR3 bases: TGTGCCAGCCATCTCGGCAGGGTTGATACGCAATATTTT.

This clonotype was picked up many times. V gene TRBV20-1 combines with J gene TRBJ1-1; TRBD1 might be the D (5 bases). Trimming cost V 3 bases and J 4 bases, with 18 bases left between them. This CDR3 region has 15 residues. Germline V lookup: CDR1 DFQATT, CDR2 SNEGSKA (reference sequence). CDR3 DNA: TGCAGTGCTAGGGAAACCAGGGCCTTGAGCACTGAAGCTTTCTTT. This gives the protein CSARETRALSTEAFF.

This clonotype has a count of ten or more. This chain joins TRBV7-8 and TRBJ1-5, with D hard to call. Germline V gene sequence: CDR1 SGHVS, CDR2 FQNEAQ. The V end was cut by 2 bases, the J end by 5 bases, with 7 bases between. The CDR3 loop spans 13 amino acids. This CDR3 is CASSLRIDQPQHF. The CDR3 DNA reads TGTGCCAGCAGCTTAAGGATAGATCAGCCCCAGCATTTT.

The rearrangement uses TRBV3-1 and TRBJ2-2; a weak D match, TRBD1 (6 bases). V was clipped by 0 bases and J by 2 bases, with 13 bases between them. This CDR3 has 17 residues. CDR1 and CDR2 (germline): LGHDT, YNNKEL (reference sequence). Here the CDR3 DNA reads TGTGCCAGCAGCCAAGATTCACAGGGTAGAAACACCGGGGAGCTGTTTTTT. This translates into CASSQDSQGRNTGELFF.

This clonotype has a count of ten or more. The chain joins TRBV12-3 or TRBV12-4 to TRBJ1-1; D is uncertain. The CDR3 consists of 16 residues. The germline V and J ends were trimmed by 6 bases and 0 bases, with 17 bases remaining between them. CDR3 sequence: CASSETRGRLNTEAFF. CDR3 bases: TGTGCCAGCAGCGAAACACGCGGACGGCTGAACACTGAAGCTTTCTTT.

This clonotype was detected ten times or more. The chain has TRBV12-3 or TRBV12-4 and TRBJ2-3; D is ambiguous. The CDR3 consists of 13 residues. V lost 2 bases and J 5 bases, leaving 8 bases between the germline ends. The CDR3 protein is CASSLPHRDTQYF. Here the CDR3 DNA reads TGTGCCAGCAGTTTACCGCATAGAGATACGCAGTATTTT.

This clonotype was counted at least ten times. J is TRBJ2-5 and V is TRBV3-1; a possible D gene is TRBD2 (5 bases). V was cut by 0 bases and J by 2 bases, with 19 bases left in between. CDR3 size: 18 residues. Germline CDR1 reads LGHDT; CDR2 reads YNNKEL (reference sequence). The CDR3: CASSQDLRARRIQETQYF. The CDR3 DNA is TGTGCCAGCAGCCAAGATCTGCGGGCGCGGCGAATACAAGAGACCCAGTACTTC.

This clonotype was counted ten times or more. This chain uses TRBV5-1 with TRBJ2-1, with 9 bases aligning to TRBD2. Germline CDR1 SGHRS, CDR2 YFSETQ. V was clipped by 1 base and J by 7 bases; unmatched bases: 9. The CDR3 is 16 amino acids. The DNA of the CDR3 is TGCGCCAGCAGCTTGAGCGTTAGCGGGAGAATAAATGAGCAGTTCTTC. Its protein is CASSLSVSGRINEQFF.